A single sample gave rise to the 3 T cell receptor beta chains below, sequenced in a study of T cell clonotyping in hematopoietic cell transplantation. Sequencing was performed with immunoSEQ multiplex PCR; in TCRdb, only in-frame clones are kept and a portion is missing. The table records 25,000 to 35,000 clones, 90% to 96% of them present only once. Sample: peripheral blood mononuclear cells. Receptors were obtained from a man aged 45-65 years in good health. Some clones in this sample may be carry-over from other donors' samples.

J is TRBJ2-6 and V is TRBV5-6; D gene uncertain. V lost 7 bases to trimming and J lost 2 bases, with 22 bases between them. The germline V gene has CDR1 SGHDT and CDR2 YYEEEE. The CDR3 spans 18 residues. CDR3 residues: CASSSLVLGRAGANVLTF. The DNA for the CDR3 is TGTGCCAGCTCTTCGTTAGTGTTGGGAAGAGCTGGGGCCAACGTCCTGACTTTC.

This chain joins TRBV9 and TRBJ2-1; the match to TRBD2 covers 8 bases. V shed 1 base, J shed 5 bases, and the junction held 8 bases outside the gene matches. Germline V lookup: CDR1 SGDLS, CDR2 YYNGEE. The CDR3 is made up of 16 amino acids. In DNA form, the CDR3 reads TGTGCCAGCAGCGTACGAGCGGGGGTTCTTAACAATGAGCAGTTCTTC. Its protein product is CASSVRAGVLNNEQFF.

This clone was counted once. The gene calls are TRBV2 and TRBJ1-6; D gene unclear. V lost 4 bases, J lost 4 bases, and 5 bases lay in between. This CDR3 is built from 13 residues. Germline assignment: CDR1 SNHLY and CDR2 FYNNEI. The CDR3 coding sequence is TGTGCCAGCAGTGTGGCATATAATTCACCCCTCCACTTT. It is translated as CASSVAYNSPLHF.